This TCR beta chain was profiled in a study of T cell responses to AZD1222 COVID-19 vaccine. In the study overall: The analysis combined second doses at about 4 or about 12 weeks. Study results and limitations: White British donors predominated, females outnumbered males, and clonal diversity was possibly underestimated. The span of vaccine-associated CD4 TCRs extended across spike, with dominance at 160-218 and 743-854.

J was trimmed by 2 bases and V by 6 bases; bases with no gene match: 7. Germline-derived CDR1 and CDR2 are SGHNT and YENEEA. CDR3 size: 15 residues. As concerns this clone: Its antigen remains unidentified.

This table comes from immunoSEQ multiplex PCR, and its TCRdb copy is limited to in-frame clones, with some not included. In the table there are about 150,000 clones, approximately 94% of which are singletons. The sample in question was peripheral blood, obtained on day 0 of AZD1222 vaccination. The TCR originated in an adult in good health. The chain couples TRBV11-3 to TRBJ2-3; 8 bases agree with TRBD1. This chain's CDR3 is CASSKGTGDTDTQYF. The CDR3 DNA sequence: TGTGCCAGCAGTAAAGGGACAGGAGACACAGATACGCAGTATTTT.